Listed below are T cell receptor beta chains from one sample, sequenced in a study of cytomegalovirus exposure and HLA in healthy donors. Method: immunoSEQ multiplex PCR; TCRdb's copy keeps in-frame clones and lacks some. The table records about 170,000 clones, roughly 83% of them present only once. Sequenced sample: PBMCs. These receptors originate from a boy between 2 and 10 years old in good health and CMV-seronegative. Each CDR3 is given with its conserved first and last residue. A D gene is named only where the DNA matches it firmly. Not every row has a clone size; where given, it reads once, few, many or a size class.

J gene,clone size,D gene,V gene,CDR3 protein,CDR3 DNA
TRBJ2-1,NA,TRBD2,TRBV6-5,CASRLAGAHNEQFF,TGTGCCAGCAGGCTAGCGGGGGCGCACAATGAGCAGTTCTTC
TRBJ1-2,NA,NA,TRBV10-1,CASSPLGGGYTF,TGCGCCAGCAGTCCCTTGGGGGGTGGCTACACCTTC
TRBJ1-2,NA,NA,TRBV5-1,CASSVQTGYGYTF,TGCGCCAGCAGCGTACAGACAGGCTATGGCTACACCTTC
TRBJ2-7,NA,TRBD2,TRBV2,CASRASGSYEQYF,TGTGCCAGCAGAGCTAGCGGTTCCTACGAGCAGTACTTC
TRBJ1-1,few,NA,TRBV6-5,CASSYFQNTEAFF,TGTGCCAGCAGTTACTTTCAGAACACTGAAGCTTTCTTT
TRBJ1-1,NA,NA,TRBV28,CASSFHLGMRETFF,TGTGCCAGCAGTTTCCACCTCGGGATGAGGGAGACTTTCTTT
TRBJ2-3,NA,TRBD2,TRBV13,CASSFRGDGSDTQYF,TGTGCCAGCAGCTTCCGGGGGGATGGATCAGATACGCAGTATTTT
TRBJ1-3,NA,TRBD1,TRBV6-6,CASSYGTGNSGNTIYF,TGTGCCAGCAGTTACGGGACAGGTAACTCTGGAAACACCATATATTTT
TRBJ1-1,few,TRBD1,TRBV5-4,CASNRQGAYTEAFF,TGTGCCAGCAACCGACAGGGGGCTTATACTGAAGCTTTCTTT
TRBJ1-1,NA,NA,TRBV6-6,CASSPRTASEAFF,TGTGCCAGCAGTCCAAGGACAGCCTCCGAAGCTTTCTTT
TRBJ1-5,NA,NA,TRBV29-1,CSVDRAYSNQPQHF,TGCAGCGTTGACAGGGCATATAGCAATCAGCCCCAGCATTTT
TRBJ2-3,once,NA,TRBV19,CASTLRRSAGTSTDTQYF,TGTGCCAGTACCTTGAGGAGATCCGCAGGGACTAGCACAGATACGCAGTATTTT
TRBJ2-7,NA,TRBD2,TRBV27,CASSIRLAGAYEQYF,TGTGCCAGCAGTATACGACTAGCGGGCGCCTACGAGCAGTACTTC
TRBJ1-2,NA,NA,TRBV5-1,CASSLGGEVWGNYGYTF,TGCGCCAGCAGCTTGGGGGGCGAGGTATGGGGTAACTATGGCTACACCTTC
TRBJ2-2,NA,NA,TRBV6-5,CASSYSRDSLTGELFF,TGTGCCAGCAGTTACTCGAGGGACTCCCTCACCGGGGAGCTGTTTTTT
TRBJ2-1,few,NA,TRBV6-5,CASSKRATSYNEQFF,TGTGCCAGCAGTAAGCGGGCGACTTCCTACAATGAGCAGTTCTTC
TRBJ1-6,NA,NA,TRBV9,CASSVGPTTNAGSPLHF,TGTGCCAGCAGCGTAGGCCCTACAACAAACGCAGGCTCACCCCTCCACTTT
TRBJ2-6,NA,TRBD2,TRBV6-7,CASRIIAGRKASGANVLTF,TGTGCCAGCAGGATTATAGCGGGACGGAAGGCCTCTGGGGCCAACGTCCTGACTTTC
TRBJ2-1,NA,TRBD2,TRBV10-2,CASSDPTSAGAHNEQFF,TGCGCCAGCAGTGACCCGACCTCAGCGGGGGCTCACAATGAGCAGTTCTTC
TRBJ1-4,NA,TRBD1,TRBV15,CATSREQGARGNEKLFF,TGTGCCACCAGCAGAGAACAGGGGGCGAGAGGGAATGAAAAACTGTTTTTT
TRBJ1-6,NA,NA,TRBV10-3,CATGEGSPPLHF,TGTGCCACGGGGGAGGGGTCACCACCCCTCCACTTT
TRBJ1-3,NA,NA,TRBV6-1,CASSVYSSGNTIYF,TGTGCCAGCAGTGTATACAGCTCTGGAAACACCATATATTTT
TRBJ2-7,NA,NA,TRBV2,CASSEFNRRGSYEQYF,TGTGCCAGCAGTGAATTTAACCGAAGGGGATCCTACGAGCAGTACTTC
TRBJ1-4,NA,TRBD1,TRBV5-1,CASSLDREGEKLFF,TGCGCCAGCAGCTTAGACAGGGAAGGCGAAAAACTGTTTTTT
TRBJ1-4,NA,TRBD1,TRBV27,CASMKTGGNEKLFF,TGTGCCAGCATGAAAACAGGGGGTAATGAAAAACTGTTTTTT
TRBJ2-7,NA,TRBD1,TRBV5-5,CASSWTGGLDYEQYF,TGTGCCAGCAGCTGGACAGGGGGCTTAGACTACGAGCAGTACTTC
TRBJ2-2,NA,TRBD2,TRBV10-2,CASIRGGLPSNTGELFF,TGCGCCAGCATCCGGGGGGGCCTCCCCTCGAACACCGGGGAGCTGTTTTTT
TRBJ1-4,once,NA,TRBV30,CAWSPRGGVGEKLFF,TGTGCCTGGAGTCCCCGGGGGGGAGTTGGTGAAAAACTGTTTTTT
TRBJ2-7,once,NA,TRBV5-6,CASSLTRTNLYEQYF,TGTGCCAGCAGTCTGACCCGGACAAATTTATACGAGCAGTACTTC
TRBJ2-2,NA,TRBD1,TRBV6-5,CASSYVRQGVAGELFF,TGTGCCAGCAGTTACGTGAGACAGGGGGTAGCCGGGGAGCTGTTTTTT
TRBJ2-7,NA,NA,TRBV5-1,CASSLGRQYDEQYF,TGCGCCAGCAGCTTGGGTCGCCAGTATGACGAGCAGTACTTC
TRBJ1-2,NA,NA,TRBV29-1,CSIRDTSNYGYTF,TGCAGCATCCGGGACACCTCTAACTATGGCTACACCTTC
TRBJ2-1,once,NA,TRBV28,CASSPRQVGGEQFF,TGTGCCAGCAGTCCCCGACAGGTAGGCGGTGAGCAGTTCTTC
TRBJ1-1,NA,NA,TRBV9,CASSVDSNTEAFF,TGTGCCAGCAGCGTAGACAGTAACACTGAAGCTTTCTTT
TRBJ1-6,NA,TRBD1,TRBV27,CASSQDRARLPLHF,TGTGCCAGCAGTCAGGACAGGGCCCGTTTACCCCTCCACTTT
TRBJ1-3,NA,NA,TRBV30,CAWSGYGTHGNTIYF,TGTGCCTGGAGTGGTTACGGGACTCATGGAAACACCATATATTTT
TRBJ1-2,NA,TRBD1,TRBV10-2,CASGTGDGYTF,TGCGCCAGTGGGACAGGGGATGGCTACACCTTC
TRBJ1-1,NA,TRBD1,TRBV28,CASSSLDRGNTEAFF,TGTGCCAGCAGTTCCCTTGACAGGGGGAACACTGAAGCTTTCTTT
TRBJ1-5,NA,NA,TRBV28,CASDTGGAQWPQHF,TGTGCCAGCGATACCGGGGGGGCCCAGTGGCCCCAGCATTTT
TRBJ2-1,NA,NA,TRBV9,CASSVGGRTNNEQFF,TGTGCCAGCAGCGTAGGGGGGAGGACGAACAATGAGCAGTTCTTC
TRBJ1-2,NA,NA,TRBV11-2,CASSEPGRPYGYTF,TGTGCCAGCAGCGAACCGGGAAGGCCGTATGGCTACACCTTC
TRBJ2-1,once,TRBD1,TRBV5-6,CASSPDRVPYNEQFF,TGTGCCAGCAGCCCCGACAGGGTACCCTACAATGAGCAGTTCTTC
TRBJ1-1,NA,NA,TRBV19,CASRRQANTEAFF,TGTGCCAGTAGGCGACAGGCGAACACTGAAGCTTTCTTT
TRBJ2-3,NA,NA,TRBV5-6,CASSLSGGEVTQYF,TGTGCCAGCAGCTTGAGTGGAGGGGAAGTTACGCAGTATTTT
TRBJ2-6,NA,NA,TRBV27,CASRILSGANVLTF,TGTGCCAGCAGAATACTCTCTGGGGCCAACGTCCTGACTTTC
TRBJ1-5,NA,TRBD1,TRBV6-1,CASSEGDRAGQPQHF,TGTGCCAGCAGTGAAGGGGACAGGGCGGGTCAGCCCCAGCATTTT
TRBJ2-1,NA,NA,TRBV2,CASSGLGGNEQFF,TGTGCCAGCAGTGGGCTAGGGGGCAATGAGCAGTTCTTC
TRBJ2-6,NA,TRBD1,TRBV9,CASSKGTASGANVLTF,TGTGCCAGCAGCAAAGGGACAGCCTCTGGGGCCAACGTCCTGACTTTC
TRBJ1-6,NA,NA,TRBV11-2,CASSITGNSPLHF,TGTGCCAGCAGCATAACAGGAAATTCACCCCTCCACTTT
TRBJ1-2,NA,TRBD1,TRBV11-2,CASSSTGNHGYTF,TGTGCCAGCAGCTCGACAGGGAACCATGGCTACACCTTC
TRBJ1-1,NA,TRBD1,TRBV7-2,CASSLAGGRTEAFF,TGTGCCAGCAGCTTGGCAGGGGGCCGTACTGAAGCTTTCTTT
TRBJ2-1,NA,TRBD2,TRBV7-9,CASSPRGSGAGQFF,TGTGCCAGCAGCCCCCGGGGGAGCGGGGCGGGGCAGTTCTTC